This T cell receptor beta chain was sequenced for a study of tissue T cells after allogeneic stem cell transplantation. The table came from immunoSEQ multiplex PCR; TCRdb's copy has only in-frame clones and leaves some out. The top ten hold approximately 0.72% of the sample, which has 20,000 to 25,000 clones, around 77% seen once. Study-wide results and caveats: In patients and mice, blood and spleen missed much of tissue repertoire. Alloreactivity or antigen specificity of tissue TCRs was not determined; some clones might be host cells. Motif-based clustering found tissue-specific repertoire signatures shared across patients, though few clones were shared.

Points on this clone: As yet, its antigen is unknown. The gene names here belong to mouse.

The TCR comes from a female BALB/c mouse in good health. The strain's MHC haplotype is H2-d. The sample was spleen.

CDR3 sequence reads: CATYRVGDTQYF. CDR3 DNA (partial): TGTGCTACCTACAGGGTAGGGGACACCCAGTAC. The rearrangement links TRBV17 to TRBJ2-5, with a weak D call TRBD1 (6 bases). The read ends 1 residue early relative to the CDR3; the germline J gene fills the gap. V lost 10 bases and J 6 bases, leaving 14 bases between the germline ends. Germline V lookup: CDR1 MNHDT, CDR2 YYDKIL. The CDR3 spans 12 residues.